The following is a T cell receptor (beta chain) sequence with its context. The antigen this receptor binds is unknown. No much larger clone exists at a distance of one base, and base qualities are not known. From the cysteine through the phenylalanine, the CDR3 covers 16 amino acids. Only CDR3 DNA is held: 48 bases, read in frame from base 1. The germline V gene (reference sequence) provides CDR1 PRHDT and CDR2 FYEKMQ. After removal of 3 bases from V and 9 bases from J, the junction retains 9 bases not matched to a gene. These data belong to a study of lymphopenia after photon versus proton radiotherapy (dated by TCRdb to about 2019). Looking at the study overall: In patients with gastrointestinal tumors who developed high-grade lymphopenia, the study compared the immunological effects of photon radiation therapy with those of proton radiation therapy. A cohort of under 25 patients with gastrointestinal tumors who received either photon or proton therapy and subsequently developed lymphopenia was included. The study was designed to characterize how the impact on the immune system differs between the two radiation modalities. Paper-wide results and their limitations: After the lymphocyte count nadir, oligoclonal expansion, especially of CD8+ Temra cells, was observed in photon-treated repertoires, and the drop in diversity was driven by this expansion. Across the cohort, an inverse correlation was found between a larger post-nadir drop in TCR diversity and overall survival time among patients who died. Proton-treated patients stayed relatively stable during treatment, while photon-treated patients lost naive T cells and TCR diversity and gained effector/memory populations. The survival association was examined only in patients who died, and the authors described better survival with proton therapy as a possibility, not as a demonstrated result.

Receptor libraries were prepared by the immunoSEQ multiplex PCR assay. T cell repertoires were profiled by deep sequencing of rearranged TCR beta loci, alongside multiparametric flow cytometry. The immuneACCESS repertoire file appears here via TCRdb, limited to in-frame rearrangements. These files lack a portion of the clones; in checked studies, under half of the deficit traces to unresolved V genes, and the cause of the others is not known. This sample comprises about 58,000 clones, about four fifths of them detected only once. The top ten clonotypes cover roughly 2.1% of the sample. This sequence originates from a man aged 60-69 years with pancreatic cancer. The rearranged chain carries TRBV13 and TRBJ2-1, with 12 bases matching TRBD2. The material was peripheral blood, obtained from a patient treated with proton-based radiotherapy. The bases are TGTGCCAGCAGCTTCGTCCTGACTAGCGGGAGCACTGAGCAGTTCTTC. This codes for CASSFVLTSGSTEQFF.